The 27 T cell receptor beta chains below come from one sample, sequenced in a study of blood T cell repertoires in COVID-19. Profiled with immunoSEQ multiplex PCR; TCRdb holds only in-frame clones, not every one. The sample holds roughly 250,000 clones, around 87% seen once. Material: peripheral blood. All receptors derive from a man aged 55 to 70 who had recovered from COVID-19.

The DNA for the CDR3 is TGCGCCAGCACCACGGGACTAGCGTACAATGAGCAGTTCTTC. Its translation: CASTTGLAYNEQFF. The rearrangement links TRBV5-1 to TRBJ2-1, with TRBD2 matching over 10 bases. J lost 4 bases, V lost 6 bases, and 4 bases had no gene match. From germline, CDR1 is SGHRS and CDR2 YFSETQ. The length of the CDR3 is 14 residues.

The chain combines TRBV6-5 with TRBJ1-3; D is unresolved. With 11 bases removed from V and 0 bases from J, the gap between germline ends came to 14 bases. CDR3 length: 14 residues. CDR1 and CDR2 from the germline V gene are MNHEY and SVGAGI. The CDR3 sequence is CASSRVGSGNTIYF. The CDR3 DNA follows: TGTGCCTCCTCGCGGGTGGGCTCTGGAAACACCATATATTTT.

The chain has TRBV3-1 (or the pseudogene TRBV3-2) and TRBJ2-1, with D hard to call. The germline gives CDR1 LGHDT, CDR2 YNNKEL (reference sequence). The CDR3 covers 13 residues. V was trimmed by 2 bases and J by 6 bases, leaving 8 bases between them. The CDR3 protein is CASSQRWSNEQFF. CDR3 nucleotides: TGTGCCAGCAGCCAACGGTGGAGCAATGAGCAGTTCTTC.

The chain carries TRBV7-8 and TRBJ2-3; TRBD2 matches at 14 bases. CDR1 is SGHVS and CDR2 is FQNEAQ in the germline V gene. Trimming cost V 5 bases and J 3 bases; bases outside gene matches: 7. There are 17 residues in the CDR3. Here the CDR3 reads CASSGGGLAGVTDTQYF. The CDR3 nucleotides read TGTGCCAGCAGCGGCGGGGGACTAGCGGGGGTAACAGATACGCAGTATTTT. The whole variable domain, remainder taken from reference TRBV7-8 and TRBJ2-3, is GAGVSQSPRYKVAKRGQDVALRCDPISGHVSLFWYQQALGQGPEFLTYFQNEAQLDKSGLPSDRFFAERPEGSVSTLKIQRTQQEDSAVYLCASSGGGLAGVTDTQYFGPGTRLTVL.

The rearrangement uses TRBV5-3 and TRBJ2-3; 8 bases are shared with TRBD1. TRBV5-3 is reported as an ORF; its role is uncertain. Trimming took 4 bases from V and 0 from J; bases not matched to a gene: 10. The CDR3 covers 17 residues. The CDR3 nucleotides are TGTGCCAGAAGCGCAATGACAGGGGATGATAGCACAGATACGCAGTATTTT. Protein sequence: CARSAMTGDDSTDTQYF.

The rearrangement uses TRBV5-1 and TRBJ1-2, with no clear D. Germline CDR1 is SGHRS and CDR2 is YFSETQ. The CDR3 sequence is 17 residues long. V gave up 6 bases and J gave up 6 bases, with 27 bases separating them. This CDR3 reads CASKPTSGVLSVHGYTF. CDR3 coding DNA: TGCGCCAGCAAACCCACCTCCGGGGTCCTCAGCGTACATGGCTACACCTTC.

This sequence joins TRBV10-1 and TRBJ1-6, with 11 bases that match TRBD1. Trimming removed 7 bases from V and 4 bases from J; junction bases left unmatched: 9. Germline V gives CDR1 WNHNN, CDR2 SYGVQD (reference sequence). This CDR3 comprises 17 residues. CDR3 residues: CASIWTGGYPYNSPLHF. CDR3 DNA: TGCGCCAGCATTTGGACAGGGGGCTACCCTTATAATTCACCCCTCCACTTT.

The genes are TRBV7-2 and TRBJ2-5; the D gene is possibly TRBD2 (6 bases). This CDR3 is built from 16 residues. The V gene lost 5 bases and the J gene lost 5 bases, with 21 bases spanning the gap. Germline assignment: CDR1 SGHTA and CDR2 FQGNSA. The CDR3 loop is CASSQAPLGGRETQYF. The CDR3 DNA reads TGTGCCAGCAGCCAAGCCCCTCTCGGGGGAAGGGAGACCCAGTACTTC. Complete variable domain (other parts from reference TRBV7-2 and TRBJ2-5): GAGVSQSPSNKVTEKGKDVELRCDPISGHTALYWYRQSLGQGLEFLIYFQGNSAPDKSGLPSDRFSAERTGGSVSTLTIQRTQQEDSAVYLCASSQAPLGGRETQYFGPGTRLLVL.

The J gene is TRBJ1-5, the V gene TRBV2; D not certain. V lost 4 bases and J lost 4, with 11 bases in between. The V gene's germline CDR1 is SNHLY and CDR2 FYNNEI. This CDR3 spans 14 amino acids. The chain's CDR3 is CASSAESANQPQHF. The CDR3 region has the DNA TGTGCCAGCAGTGCGGAGTCAGCGAATCAGCCCCAGCATTTT.

In DNA form, the CDR3 reads TGCGCCAGCAGCCCGCTAGCGGGGGGTTCGCACGAGCAGTACTTC. Its translation: CASSPLAGGSHEQYF. The J gene is TRBJ2-7, the V gene TRBV5-1; 11 nucleotides agree with TRBD2. This CDR3 spans 15 amino acids. With V trimmed by 4 bases and J by 5 bases, 8 bases remained unmatched. The germline CDR1 and CDR2 sequences are SGHRS and YFSETQ.

This chain connects TRBV9 to TRBJ2-7; unclear D gene. This CDR3 is 15 amino acids long. CDR1 and CDR2 (germline): SGDLS, YYNGEE. Trimming took 0 bases from V and 2 from J, leaving 12 bases between them. CDR3 protein: CASSVGPKATYEQYF. The CDR3 nucleotides are TGTGCCAGCAGCGTAGGTCCGAAAGCCACCTACGAGCAGTACTTC.

Regarding this clone: Other DNA sequences from this sample encode an identical CDR3 as well. The chain uses TRBV5-1 and TRBJ1-4; possibly TRBD1 for D (5 bases). Per the germline V gene, CDR1 is SGHRS and CDR2 is YFSETQ. With 4 bases removed from V and 0 bases from J, the gap between germline ends came to 7 bases. The CDR3 runs 14 residues. The CDR3 nucleotides read TGCGCCAGCAGCCAGACAGCAACTAATGAAAAACTGTTTTTT. It translates to CASSQTATNEKLFF.

The genes are TRBV5-3 and TRBJ1-4; D remains unclear. TRBV5-3 is placed among ORFs of uncertain function. The CDR3 has 13 amino acids. Here the CDR3 reads CVKSAEDNEKLFF. Here the CDR3 DNA reads TGTGTCAAGTCGGCGGAGGATAATGAAAAACTGTTTTTT.

This rearrangement joins TRBV19 to TRBJ2-3; perhaps TRBD2 as D (8 bases). This CDR3 contains 17 residues. Trimming shortened V by 9 bases and J by 1 base, and 23 bases separated the two germline ends. The germline V gene encodes CDR1 LNHDA and CDR2 SQIVND (reference sequence). The CDR3 coding sequence is TGTGCCAGCAAAACTGGCGGGGGGCAGGGGGGCACAGATACGCAGTATTTT. As protein: CASKTGGGQGGTDTQYF.

J is TRBJ2-1 and V is TRBV5-6; 16 bases match TRBD2. Per germline, CDR1 SGHDT and CDR2 YYEEEE. V lost 4 bases to trimming and J lost 7 bases; unmatched junction nucleotides: 2. The CDR3 length is 15 residues. CDR3 protein: CASSGTSGGENEQFF. CDR3 sequence (DNA): TGTGCCAGCAGCGGGACTAGCGGGGGGGAAAATGAGCAGTTCTTC.

The V gene is TRBV19, the J gene TRBJ1-3; D is unclear. The CDR3 runs to 15 residues. The germline gives CDR1 LNHDA, CDR2 SQIVND (reference sequence). V lost 7 bases and J 0 bases, leaving 13 bases between the germline ends. CDR3 sequence: CASTSWTVSGNTIYF. The CDR3 DNA sequence: TGTGCCAGTACCTCATGGACTGTCTCTGGAAACACCATATATTTT.

The table lists this clone with a count of one. This sequence joins TRBV6-1 and TRBJ2-6; TRBD2 matches at 9 bases. CDR3 length: 19 amino acids. Unmatched junction bases numbered 12, after V lost 6 bases and J lost 0 bases. CDR1 MNHNS and CDR2 SASEGT come from the germline V gene. This chain's CDR3 is CASREKGLACTSGANVLTF. In nucleotides, the CDR3 is TGTGCCAGCAGAGAAAAGGGACTAGCTTGTACCTCTGGGGCCAACGTCCTGACTTTC.

The chain's CDR3 is CSASRRPGERDTQYF. DNA for the CDR3: TGCAGTGCTAGTAGGCGTCCGGGGGAGAGGGATACGCAGTATTTT. The chain joins TRBV20-1 to TRBJ2-3; possible D gene TRBD2, 6 bases. The CDR3 covers 15 residues. Trimming removed 3 bases from V and 6 bases from J, with 19 bases in between. Germline assignment: CDR1 DFQATT and CDR2 SNEGSKA (reference sequence).

This sequence joins TRBV7-8 and TRBJ2-3; tentative D call: TRBD1 (7 bases). Germline CDR1 and CDR2: SGHVS and FQNEAQ. V lost 1 base and J 0 bases, leaving 14 bases between the germline ends. This CDR3 is built from 17 residues. The CDR3 sequence is CASSLVGQGGSTDTQYF. The CDR3 bases are TGTGCCAGCAGCTTAGTTGGCCAGGGGGGTAGCACAGATACGCAGTATTTT.

The rearrangement links TRBV28 to TRBJ2-5, with TRBD1 matching over 9 bases. Trimming at V came to 8 bases and at J to 4 bases, leaving 8 bases not matched to a gene. CDR1 and CDR2 (germline): MDHEN, SYDVKM. This CDR3 is built from 14 residues. The CDR3 DNA follows: TGTGCCAGCGTACAGGGGGCCTTCGGAGAGACCCAGTACTTC. This encodes CASVQGAFGETQYF.

This clone was counted once. V is TRBV4-1 and J is TRBJ2-1, with D perhaps matching TRBD1 (5 bases). V lost 3 bases to trimming and J lost 2 bases, with 14 bases between them. CDR1 MGHRA and CDR2 YSYEKL come from the germline V gene. CDR3 length: 16 residues. CDR3 loop: CASSHSDTSAYNEQFF. The DNA for the CDR3 is TGCGCCAGCAGCCATTCGGACACTTCAGCCTACAATGAGCAGTTCTTC.

The chain joins TRBV28 to TRBJ1-5; the D gene is possibly TRBD1 (6 bases). The germline V gene has CDR1 MDHEN and CDR2 SYDVKM. Trimming left V 6 bases short and J 11 bases short, with 23 bases between. This CDR3 has 15 residues. The CDR3 spells CASSSTPGHGLAQHF. The CDR3 bases are TGTGCCAGCAGCTCAACCCCGGGACACGGTTTGGCCCAGCATTTT.

This clone was seen a few times. This sequence joins TRBV13 and TRBJ2-1, with 7 bases lining up with TRBD2. The CDR3 is 15 amino acids. In germline, CDR1 is PRHDT, CDR2 FYEKMQ (reference sequence). V gave up 6 bases and J gave up 8 bases; unmatched junction bases: 13. The chain's CDR3 is CASSPTGGTRYEQFF. DNA for the CDR3: TGTGCCAGCAGTCCGACGGGGGGAACCCGCTATGAGCAGTTCTTC.

The rearrangement links TRBV28 to TRBJ1-5; D not resolved. With 5 bases removed from V and 7 bases from J, the gap between germline ends came to 9 bases. The V gene's germline CDR1 is MDHEN and CDR2 SYDVKM. The CDR3 extends over 12 amino acids. CDR3 protein: CASSEAWQPQHF. CDR3 DNA: TGTGCCAGCAGTGAAGCCTGGCAGCCCCAGCATTTT.

The chain links TRBV28 to TRBJ2-4, with 7 nucleotides matching TRBD1. Losses at the gene ends were 4 bases for V and 11 bases for J; bases not matched to a gene: 11. Germline V gene lookup returns CDR1 MDHEN and CDR2 SYDVKM. This CDR3 comprises 14 residues. Here the CDR3 reads CASSSPQTGNLQYF. The CDR3 nucleotides are TGTGCCAGCAGTTCCCCTCAGACAGGGAACCTTCAGTACTTC.

This CDR3 reads CASNRRTNTGELFF. CDR3 coding DNA: TGCGCCAGCAACCGAAGGACAAACACCGGGGAGCTGTTTTTT. This chain uses TRBV5-1 with TRBJ2-2, with a tentative D call TRBD1 (5 bases). Germline V gene sequence: CDR1 SGHRS, CDR2 YFSETQ. CDR3 size: 14 residues. Trimming left V 6 bases short and J 2 bases short, with 11 bases between.

This clone was seen a few times. This chain connects TRBV7-9 to TRBJ1-4; perhaps TRBD1 as D (5 bases). V was trimmed by 2 bases and J by 6 bases, leaving 13 bases between them. Germline values: CDR1 SEHNR, CDR2 FQNEAQ (reference sequence). CDR3 length: 15 amino acids. CDR3 sequence (DNA): TGTGCCAGCAGCTTACAGGGTCGAGTTGATGAAAAACTGTTTTTT. It encodes CASSLQGRVDEKLFF.